Listed here are 26 T cell receptor beta chains from one sample, sequenced in a study of cytomegalovirus exposure and HLA in healthy donors. In the PCR, 60 Vbeta and 13 Jbeta primers were used. Sequenced by immunoSEQ multiplex PCR; TCRdb stores in-frame clones only, minus some. The data show about 120,000 clones, around 76% seen once. The sequencing sample was made of PBMCs. The receptors derive from a man aged 55 to 70 in good health and CMV-seropositive.

This chain links TRBV9 with TRBJ1-2; 7 bases match TRBD1. The CDR3 contains 15 residues. Germline V gives CDR1 SGDLS, CDR2 YYNGEE. The junction had 8 bases not matched to a gene; V was cut back by 4 bases and J by 2 bases. The DNA of the CDR3 is TGTGCCAGCAGCTCAAGGACAGGACCGAACTATGGCTACACCTTC. Protein product: CASSSRTGPNYGYTF.

CDR3 nucleotide sequence: TGTGCCAGCAGCTTAGATCCACTAGTAGGAGAGACCCAGTACTTC. Translating it yields CASSLDPLVGETQYF. This chain joins TRBV11-2 and TRBJ2-5; possible D gene TRBD2, 5 bases. CDR1 is SGHAT, CDR2 FQNNGV, per germline. The CDR3 runs to 15 residues. V lost 0 bases to trimming and J lost 4 bases, with 12 bases between them. Based on the CDR3 plus reference TRBV11-2 and TRBJ2-5, the full variable domain is EAGVAQSPRYKIIEKRQSVAFWCNPISGHATLYWYQQILGQGPKLLIQFQNNGVVDDSQLPKDRFSAERLKGVDSTLKIQPAKLEDSAVYLCASSLDPLVGETQYFGPGTRLLVL.

The rearrangement joins TRBV5-1 to TRBJ2-5; possibly TRBD2 for D (7 bases). CDR1 and CDR2 (germline): SGHRS, YFSETQ. Trimming took 0 bases from V and 5 from J, leaving 11 bases between them. This CDR3 spans 14 amino acids. The CDR3 loop is CASSLGGGGETQYF. Written as DNA, the CDR3 is TGCGCCAGCAGCTTGGGAGGGGGAGGGGAGACCCAGTACTTC.

The chain has TRBV5-1 and TRBJ1-1; TRBD1 agrees at 12 bases. Germline V CDR1 and CDR2: SGHRS, YFSETQ. The CDR3 covers 17 residues. J gave up 4 bases and V 4 bases, and 11 bases lay outside the gene matches. CDR3 amino acids: CASSDPGQGARSTEAFF. The CDR3 bases are TGCGCCAGCAGCGATCCGGGACAGGGGGCTCGGAGCACTGAAGCTTTCTTT.

This clone was seen a single time. V is TRBV6-6 and J is TRBJ1-2, with 8 bases aligning to TRBD1. CDR3 length: 13 amino acids. V trimming: 6 bases; J trimming: 8 bases; junction bases outside the gene matches: 8. Germline assignment: CDR1 MNHNY and CDR2 SVGAGI (reference sequence). This CDR3 reads CASSLTGVQGYTF. The CDR3 nucleotides read TGTGCCAGCAGCCTGACAGGGGTGCAGGGCTACACCTTC.

V and J are TRBV19 and TRBJ1-1, with 9 bases aligning to TRBD1. CDR3 size: 11 residues. Losses at the gene ends were 8 bases for V and 6 bases for J; bases not matched to a gene: 1. Germline V lookup: CDR1 LNHDA, CDR2 SQIVND (reference sequence). The CDR3 bases are TGTGCCAGTTGGGACAGGGCTGAAGCTTTCTTT. Its protein is CASWDRAEAFF.

In its sample, this clone was seen a few times. The J gene is TRBJ1-1, the V gene TRBV7-3; TRBD1 aligns across 7 bases. The CDR3 covers 13 residues. CDR1 SGHTA and CDR2 FQGTGA come from the germline V gene. J gave up 5 bases and V 5 bases, and 5 bases lay outside the gene matches. The CDR3 reads CASSVSGGTEAFF. The DNA of the CDR3 is TGTGCCAGCAGCGTCTCAGGGGGAACTGAAGCTTTCTTT.

The chain links TRBV6-1 to TRBJ1-5; D unresolved. This CDR3 region has 17 residues. Germline lookup yields CDR1 MNHNS and CDR2 SASEGT. The V end was cut by 0 bases, the J end by 0 bases, with 12 bases between. In DNA, the CDR3 is TGTGCCAGCAGTGAAGCTATTAGGAGAGTTAGCAATCAGCCCCAGCATTTT. Encoded protein: CASSEAIRRVSNQPQHF.

This sequence joins TRBV2 and TRBJ2-1; D gene unclear. Trimming took off 6 bases at V and 8 bases at J, with 20 bases between the two ends. Per the germline V gene, CDR1 is SNHLY and CDR2 is FYNNEI. The CDR3 is made up of 15 amino acids. In DNA, the CDR3 is TGTGCCAGCAGGGGTTTAGCCACCGACTTCGATGAGCAGTTCTTC. Its protein product is CASRGLATDFDEQFF.

The sample holds one count of this clone. The chain couples TRBV5-1 to TRBJ2-1; 8 nucleotides agree with TRBD2. This CDR3 is built from 16 residues. The V gene's germline CDR1 is SGHRS and CDR2 YFSETQ. Germline trimming cut 0 bases from V and 3 bases from J; bases unmatched to any gene: 5. CDR3 in DNA: TGCGCCAGCAGCTTGGTCACCAGCGGGGGCTACAATGAGCAGTTCTTC. Translation gives CASSLVTSGGYNEQFF.

This clone was observed a handful of times. The rearrangement links TRBV5-1 to TRBJ2-7; possibly TRBD2 for D (6 bases). The CDR3 has 11 residues. Looked up from germline, CDR1 is SGHRS and CDR2 is YFSETQ. The CDR3 DNA is TGCACGGGGACTGACTCCTACGAGCAGTACTTC. Protein: CTGTDSYEQYF.

The rearrangement uses TRBV29-1 and TRBJ2-3; 10 positions agree with TRBD2. CDR3 size: 14 residues. The germline V gene has CDR1 SQVTM and CDR2 ANQGSEA. V dropped 3 bases and J dropped 3; count of bases not matched to a gene: 3. The CDR3 nucleotides are TGCAGCGTTGATGAGGGACTAGCGACAGATACGCAGTATTTT. Its translation: CSVDEGLATDTQYF.

This rearrangement joins TRBV6-4 to TRBJ1-2; D possibly corresponds to TRBD1 (5 bases). Germline loops: CDR1 MRHNA, CDR2 SNTAGT. The CDR3 contains 13 residues. V lost 4 bases and J lost 8, with 14 bases in between. CDR3 nucleotides: TGTGCCAGCAGTGTCATCCAGGGTCGAGGCTACACCTTC. Translation: CASSVIQGRGYTF.

The V gene is TRBV5-1, the J gene TRBJ2-5, with D possibly being TRBD2 (6 bases). The V gene lost 0 bases and the J gene lost 7 bases, with 16 bases spanning the gap. The CDR3 has 15 residues. Germline V gene lookup returns CDR1 SGHRS and CDR2 YFSETQ. The CDR3: CASSLGPLEEGTQYF. CDR3 sequence (DNA): TGCGCCAGCAGCTTGGGGCCCCTAGAGGAGGGGACCCAGTACTTC.

As to this clone: Other DNA sequences from this sample encode an identical CDR3 as well. The chain carries TRBV7-3 and TRBJ2-5; 7 nucleotides agree with TRBD2. The CDR3 sequence is 13 residues long. Germline CDR1 and CDR2: SGHTA and FQGTGA. Unmatched junction bases numbered 0, after V lost 0 bases and J lost 5 bases. CDR3 loop: CASSLTREETQYF. DNA of the CDR3: TGTGCCAGCAGCTTAACGCGGGAGGAGACCCAGTACTTC.

The rearrangement uses TRBV13 and TRBJ2-1; 14 bases match TRBD2. The CDR3 is made up of 15 amino acids. The ends lost 5 bases at V and 8 bases at J; junction bases unmatched: 5. CDR1 is PRHDT, CDR2 FYEKMQ, per germline (reference sequence). This chain's CDR3 is CASSPGLAGGHEQFF. DNA for the CDR3: TGTGCCAGCAGCCCCGGACTAGCGGGGGGCCATGAGCAGTTCTTC.

The chain uses TRBV5-6 and TRBJ2-7, with 8 bases that match TRBD1. The CDR3 is 14 amino acids. Germline V gives CDR1 SGHDT, CDR2 YYEEEE. V lost 2 bases to trimming and J lost 6 bases; unmatched junction nucleotides: 7. The CDR3 nucleotides are TGTGCCAGCAGCTTCATCCCAGGGGGCGCCGAGCAGTACTTC. Its translation: CASSFIPGGAEQYF. Full variable domain (missing parts from reference TRBV5-6 and TRBJ2-7): DAGVTQSPTHLIKTRGQQVTLRCSPKSGHDTVSWYQQALGQGPQFIFQYYEEEERQRGNFPDRFSGHQFPNYSSELNVNALLLGDSALYLCASSFIPGGAEQYFGPGTRLTVT.

This clone showed up just once. The V gene is TRBV6-6, the J gene TRBJ1-2, with 7 positions matching TRBD1. The junction had 6 bases not matched to a gene; V was cut back by 2 bases and J by 3 bases. CDR3 length: 15 amino acids. Germline CDR1 and CDR2: MNHNY and SVGAGI (reference sequence). This chain's CDR3 is CASSYTTGFHYGYTF. CDR3 DNA: TGTGCCAGCAGTTACACGACAGGGTTTCACTATGGCTACACCTTC.

The V call is TRBV7-3, the J call TRBJ2-1; 7 bases line up with TRBD2. Germline lookup yields CDR1 SGHTA and CDR2 FQGTGA. This CDR3 comprises 14 residues. The junction had 3 bases not matched to a gene; V was cut back by 5 bases and J by 2 bases. The CDR3 protein is CASSAGTTYNEQFF. Written as DNA, the CDR3 is TGTGCCAGCAGCGCCGGGACTACCTACAATGAGCAGTTCTTC.

V usage is TRBV30 and J usage is TRBJ2-5, with 7 bases fitting TRBD2. The CDR3 has 13 residues. Trimming took 3 bases from V and 8 from J; bases not matched to a gene: 9. Germline V gene data show CDR1 as GTSNPN and CDR2 as SVGIG (reference sequence). The CDR3 sequence: CAWSLASGVTQYF. The CDR3 DNA follows: TGTGCCTGGAGCCTGGCTAGCGGCGTTACCCAGTACTTC.

This rearrangement joins TRBV2 to TRBJ2-5; tentative D call: TRBD1 (6 bases). The CDR3 length is 12 residues. Germline assignment: CDR1 SNHLY and CDR2 FYNNEI. V was pared by 9 bases and J by 1 base, with 9 bases between. CDR3 nucleotide sequence: TGTGCCAGGAGGACAGCCCAAGAGACCCAGTACTTC. It specifies CARRTAQETQYF.

The J gene is TRBJ2-5, the V gene TRBV2, with 7 bases that match TRBD2. Germline-derived CDR1 and CDR2 are SNHLY and FYNNEI. Trimming cost V 7 bases and J 1 base; bases outside gene matches: 9. The CDR3 length is 15 residues. The DNA of the CDR3 is TGTGCCAGCACCCAAGGGGACTACCCCCAAGAGACCCAGTACTTC. Amino acid sequence: CASTQGDYPQETQYF.

A single count supports this clone. An end of the junction differs from the germline gene, which may be a read error. This chain links TRBV7-9 with TRBJ2-5; 11 bases match TRBD2. Germline V lookup: CDR1 SEHNR, CDR2 FQNEAQ (reference sequence). This CDR3 has 14 residues. The CDR3: CASSLAGGQETQYF. The CDR3 DNA reads as TGTGCCAGCAGCCTAGCGGGGGGACAAGAGACCCAGTACTTC.

This chain joins TRBV30 and TRBJ2-3, with 10 positions matching TRBD2. CDR1 is GTSNPN and CDR2 is SVGIG in the germline V gene (reference sequence). Losses at the gene ends were 2 bases for V and 6 bases for J; bases not matched to a gene: 8. CDR3 length: 15 amino acids. DNA of the CDR3: TGTGCCTGGAGTATTCTAGCGGGAGTAGGGGATACGCAGTATTTT. It is translated as CAWSILAGVGDTQYF.

The V and J genes are TRBV4-1 and TRBJ2-3; 7 bases line up with TRBD2. Per the germline V gene, CDR1 is MGHRA and CDR2 is YSYEKL. The CDR3 sequence is 15 residues long. The trim removed 4 bases at V and 4 bases at J, leaving 8 bases unmatched. CDR3 DNA: TGCGCCAGCAGCCCCGAGCGCGGGGGAGCAGATACGCAGTATTTT. This translates into CASSPERGGADTQYF.

The V call is TRBV6-1, the J call TRBJ2-1; 7 bases map to TRBD2. Germline loops: CDR1 MNHNS, CDR2 SASEGT. J lost 6 bases, V lost 4 bases, and 6 bases had no gene match. The CDR3 sequence is 14 residues long. The CDR3 DNA is TGTGCCAGCAGTGGACTAGCCCGGGGCAATGAGCAGTTCTTC. Protein sequence: CASSGLARGNEQFF.